This TCR beta chain was identified during a study of regulatory T cells in long-lasting Graves disease. Indicated time point: newly diagnosed GD, antithyroid drugs for less than 3 months. There was RNA extracted from PBMCs, and the TCR library was made from it. In its sample, this clonotype was seen many times. Its antigen is unknown. Building of the TCR beta libraries involved iRepertoire HTBI primers and Arm-PCR of CDR3 regions. MiXCR was run by TCRdb on the multiplex PCR reads, yielding one entry per CDR3 protein. Counted here are 540,000 or so distinct CDR3 sequences, about 13% occurring once; the ten biggest clones make up approximately 9.3%. The CDR3 has 12 amino acids. Per germline, CDR1 MDHEN and CDR2 SYDVKM. V lost 5 bases and J 9 bases, leaving 14 bases between the germline ends. Study observations and caveats: Under persistent disease, TRBV28, TRBJ1-2 and TRBJ2-5 were used preferentially.

These records were also assigned to another study, of T cells in Graves' hyperthyroidism and ophthalmopathy.

The chain links TRBV28 to TRBJ2-7; D is possibly TRBD1 (6 bases). The TCR was taken from a man aged 25 to 40 with Graves disease. Sequences were derived from peripheral blood mononuclear cells (PBMCs), sampled at new diagnosis, from a patient treated with antithyroid drugs. The CDR3 DNA reads TGTGCCAGCAGTGTCTTACAGGGCGGGCAGTACTTC. It codes for CASSVLQGGQYF. Drawing the rest from reference TRBV28 and TRBJ2-7, the complete variable domain is DVKVTQSSRYLVKRTGEKVFLECVQDMDHENMFWYRQDPGLGLRLIYFSYDVKMKEKGDIPEGYSVSREKKERFSLILESASTNQTSMYLCASSVLQGGQYFGPGTRLTVT.